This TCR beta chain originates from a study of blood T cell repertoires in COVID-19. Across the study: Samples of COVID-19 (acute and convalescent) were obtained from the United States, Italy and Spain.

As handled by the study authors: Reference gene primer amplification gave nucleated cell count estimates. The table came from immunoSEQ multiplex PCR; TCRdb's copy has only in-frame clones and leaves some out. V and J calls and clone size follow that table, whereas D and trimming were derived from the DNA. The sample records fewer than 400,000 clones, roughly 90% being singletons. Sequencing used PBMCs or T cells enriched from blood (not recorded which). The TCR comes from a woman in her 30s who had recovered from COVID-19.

CDR3 bases: TGTGCCAGCAGCGCGAAAGGGGGCGTTGGCTACACCTTC. The encoded protein is CASSAKGGVGYTF. The J gene is TRBJ1-2, the V gene TRBV7-8; 7 positions match TRBD1. The CDR3 runs 13 residues. V gave up 5 bases and J gave up 7 bases; unmatched junction bases: 7. Germline V gene data show CDR1 as SGHVS and CDR2 as FQNEAQ. Drawing the rest from reference TRBV7-8 and TRBJ1-2, the complete variable domain is GAGVSQSPRYKVAKRGQDVALRCDPISGHVSLFWYQQALGQGPEFLTYFQNEAQLDKSGLPSDRFFAERPEGSVSTLKIQRTQQEDSAVYLCASSAKGGVGYTFGSGTRLTVV.